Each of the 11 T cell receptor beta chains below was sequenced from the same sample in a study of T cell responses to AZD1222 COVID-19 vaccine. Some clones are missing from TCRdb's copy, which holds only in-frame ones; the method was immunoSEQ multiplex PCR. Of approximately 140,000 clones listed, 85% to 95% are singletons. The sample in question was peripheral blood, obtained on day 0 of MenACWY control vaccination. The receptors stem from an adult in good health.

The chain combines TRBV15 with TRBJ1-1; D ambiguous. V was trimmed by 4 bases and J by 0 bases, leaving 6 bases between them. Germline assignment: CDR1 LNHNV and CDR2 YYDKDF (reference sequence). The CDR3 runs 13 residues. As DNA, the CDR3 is TGTGCCACCAGCAATGGAATGAACACTGAAGCTTTCTTT. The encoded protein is CATSNGMNTEAFF.

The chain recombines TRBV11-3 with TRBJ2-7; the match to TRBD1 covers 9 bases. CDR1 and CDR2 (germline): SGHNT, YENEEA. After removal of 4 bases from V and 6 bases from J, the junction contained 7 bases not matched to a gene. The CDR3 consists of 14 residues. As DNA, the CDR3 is TGTGCCAGCAGCTGGACAGGGGAGGGGGGCGAGCAGTACTTC. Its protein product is CASSWTGEGGEQYF.

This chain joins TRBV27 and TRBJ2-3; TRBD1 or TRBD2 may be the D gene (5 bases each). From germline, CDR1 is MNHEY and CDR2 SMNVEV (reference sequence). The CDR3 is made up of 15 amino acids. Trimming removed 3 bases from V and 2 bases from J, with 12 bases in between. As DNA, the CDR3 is TGTGCCAGCAGTTTGGGGCGGGCCCTCACAGATACGCAGTATTTT. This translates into CASSLGRALTDTQYF.

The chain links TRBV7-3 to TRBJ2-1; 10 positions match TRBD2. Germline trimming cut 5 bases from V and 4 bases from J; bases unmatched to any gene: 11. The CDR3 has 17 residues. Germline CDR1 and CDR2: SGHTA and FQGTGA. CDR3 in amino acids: CASSPIPLAGVYNEQFF. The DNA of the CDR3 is TGTGCCAGCAGCCCCATCCCCCTAGCGGGGGTATACAATGAGCAGTTCTTC.

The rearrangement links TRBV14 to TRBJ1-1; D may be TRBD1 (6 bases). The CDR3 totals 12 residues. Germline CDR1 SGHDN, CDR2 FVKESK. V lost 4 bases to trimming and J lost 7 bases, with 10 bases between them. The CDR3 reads CASSPGHFEAFF. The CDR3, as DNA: TGTGCCAGCAGCCCGGGACACTTTGAAGCTTTCTTT.

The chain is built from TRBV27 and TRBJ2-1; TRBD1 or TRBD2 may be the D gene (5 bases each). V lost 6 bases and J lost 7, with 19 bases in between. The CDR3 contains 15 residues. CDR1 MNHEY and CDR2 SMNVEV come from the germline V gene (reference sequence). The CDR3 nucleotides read TGTGCCAGCAGCCCATTAGGGGAAACTAGGAATGAGCAGTTCTTC. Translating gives CASSPLGETRNEQFF.

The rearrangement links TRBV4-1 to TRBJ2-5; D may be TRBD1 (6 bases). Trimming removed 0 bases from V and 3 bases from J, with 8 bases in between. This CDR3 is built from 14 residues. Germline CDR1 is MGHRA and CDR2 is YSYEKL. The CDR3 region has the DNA TGCGCCAGCAGCCAAGAATGGACAGAAGAGACCCAGTACTTC. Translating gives CASSQEWTEETQYF.

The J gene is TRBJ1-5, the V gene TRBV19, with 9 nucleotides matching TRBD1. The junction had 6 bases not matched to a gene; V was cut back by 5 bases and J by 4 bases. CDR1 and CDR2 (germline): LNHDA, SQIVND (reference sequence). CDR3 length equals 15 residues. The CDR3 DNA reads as TGTGCCAGTAGTCTCCTGACAGGGGGAAATCAGCCCCAGCATTTT. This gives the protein CASSLLTGGNQPQHF.

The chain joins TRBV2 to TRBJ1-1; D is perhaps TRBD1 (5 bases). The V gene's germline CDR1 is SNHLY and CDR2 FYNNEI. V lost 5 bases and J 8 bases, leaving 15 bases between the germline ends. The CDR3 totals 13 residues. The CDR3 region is CASSTGGMAEAFF. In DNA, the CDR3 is TGTGCCAGCAGTACCGGGGGGATGGCAGAAGCTTTCTTT.

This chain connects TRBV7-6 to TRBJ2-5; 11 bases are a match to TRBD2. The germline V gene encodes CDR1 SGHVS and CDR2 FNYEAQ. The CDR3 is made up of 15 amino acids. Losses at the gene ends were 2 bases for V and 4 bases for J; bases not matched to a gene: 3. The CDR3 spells CASSLSLAGVETQYF. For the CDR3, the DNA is TGTGCCAGCAGCTTATCACTAGCGGGAGTAGAGACCCAGTACTTC.

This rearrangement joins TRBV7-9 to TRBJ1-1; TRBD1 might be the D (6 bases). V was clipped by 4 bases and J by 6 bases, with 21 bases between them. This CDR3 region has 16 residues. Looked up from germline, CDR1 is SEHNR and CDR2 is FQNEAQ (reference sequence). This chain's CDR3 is CASSSRLQGIPPEAFF. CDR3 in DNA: TGTGCCAGCAGCTCCAGACTACAGGGAATCCCCCCTGAAGCTTTCTTT.